The clone carrying this T cell receptor (beta chain) was picked up many times. Its antigen is undetermined. TCRdb reprocessed the 5' RACE reads via MiXCR and lists one record per CDR3 protein. Seen here are some 100,000 distinct CDR3 sequences, just under 6% observed once, and the top ten hold approximately 12%. The data originate from a study of identical twins. The CDR3 consists of 16 residues. The V end lost 7 bases, the J end lost 5 bases, and 18 bases lay between the germline ends. Findings and limits, study-wide: Low generation probability was overrepresented in out-of-frame alpha sequences shared by twins. Cord blood beta clonotypes that were abundant carried fewer insertions, and memory repertoires showed no such trend.

Every one of the donors was a healthy Caucasian. This sequence was found in a woman aged 45-65 years in good health. Input material: memory T cells sorted from blood. The V call is TRBV12-3 or TRBV12-4, the J call TRBJ1-6; unclear D gene. The CDR3 loop reads CASTTRGIFDNSPLHF. The CDR3 bases are TGTGCCAGCACCACTCGGGGTATCTTTGATAATTCACCCCTCCACTTT.